This T cell receptor (beta chain) is drawn from a study of T cell repertoires in cytomegalovirus infection. One entry per CDR3 protein results from TCRdb running MiXCR on the reads. This sample has approximately 120,000 distinct CDR3 sequences; more than 25% occur once, and the top ten carry about 53%. This CDR3 contains 15 residues. Germline-derived CDR1 and CDR2 are SGHTA and FQGNSA. V was trimmed by 6 bases and J by 6 bases, leaving 15 bases between them. The sample holds many counts of this clonotype. Its antigen is as yet unknown. The starting material was CD8+ T cells from cultured PBMCs, obtained from culture after CMV antigen stimulation. This chain connects TRBV7-2 to TRBJ1-6; the D gene is possibly TRBD1 (6 bases). This TCR was recovered from a human donor in good health (CMV status not recorded). Some clones in this sample may be carry-over from other donors' samples. The CDR3 loop is CASSHPGTRNSPLHF. Here the CDR3 DNA reads TGTGCCAGCAGTCATCCGGGGACACGTAATTCACCCCTCCACTTT.